These T cell receptor beta chains were read from a single sample in a study of tumor-infiltrating lymphocytes in localized non-small cell lung cancer. Assay: immunoSEQ multiplex PCR; the TCRdb copy retains only in-frame clones and omits some. The sample records about 23,000 clones, 73% being singletons. The specimen was lung tumor tissue. These receptors originate from a human donor with non-small cell lung cancer. The conserved cysteine and the conserved F or W are not part of the CDR3 here. The order of the fields is V gene, CDR3 protein.

V: TRBV10-3
CDR3: AISDGTGDQPQH

V: TRBV9
CDR3: ASSVGNSGGAIGELF

V: TRBV19
CDR3: ASSIDAGTANTEAF

V: TRBV7-2
CDR3: ASSAAGYT

V: TRBV12-5
CDR3: ASGQGHQPQH

V: TRBV10-1
CDR3: ASSDRPGLGRNEQF

V: TRBV25-1
CDR3: ASSGLRQGTSTDTQY

V: TRBV6-1
CDR3: ASKVGSVYEQY

V: TRBV4-3
CDR3: ASSQATANYGYT

V: TRBV7-6
CDR3: ASSLAETGLGYT

V: TRBV7-9
CDR3: ASSFSALDEQY

V: TRBV25-1
CDR3: ASSSQGAGNTIY

V: TRBV5-1
CDR3: ASSLAAGGDNEQF

V: TRBV29-1
CDR3: SVVKGQGAF

V: TRBV4-2
CDR3: ASSQGQGISYEQY

V: TRBV5-6
CDR3: ASSHRAYEQY

V: TRBV30
CDR3: AWSLPGSPLH

V: TRBV5-1
CDR3: ASSSDGPEAF

V: TRBV29-1
CDR3: SVEDGTVPNTEAF

V: TRBV7-2
CDR3: ASSLVRGGGNEQY

V: TRBV7-9
CDR3: ASLETGGGNTIY

V: TRBV6-1
CDR3: ASSEDRVRVEQY

V: TRBV4-2
CDR3: ASSQEAVLMNTEAF

V: TRBV7-2
CDR3: ASSLGGGRAKNIQY

V: TRBV7-9
CDR3: ASSTPPGLAGAYNEQF

V: TRBV7-3
CDR3: ASSARGGPYNSPLH

V: TRBV10-3
CDR3: ATLEGGNGYT

V: TRBV29-1
CDR3: STVGFGNTIY

V: TRBV7-2
CDR3: ASSLVPETGELF

V: TRBV11-2
CDR3: ASSLLAGFLGNEQF

V: TRBV7-2
CDR3: ASSLGSNGGWETQY

V: TRBV27
CDR3: ASRRNTGELF

V: TRBV6-5
CDR3: ASSLTGEMNTEAF

V: TRBV2
CDR3: ASSEGVYEQY

V: TRBV2
CDR3: ASSEARSPLH

V: TRBV10-3
CDR3: AITRDSFNYGYT

V: TRBV14
CDR3: ASSPSMNTEAF

V: TRBV6-5
CDR3: ASSLRLANYGYT

V: TRBV10-3
CDR3: AISAVGGGTYNEQF

V: TRBV2
CDR3: ASSEARTSSYGYT

V: TRBV7-2
CDR3: ASSLVKGLGTEAF

V: TRBV14
CDR3: ASSQDRVLANTGELF

V: TRBV11-2
CDR3: ASSLEVGNIQY

V: TRBV14
CDR3: ASSQDLGDTLQETQY

V: TRBV5-5
CDR3: ASSSNRVANEQY

V: TRBV6-1
CDR3: ASRASGISTDTQY

V: TRBV20-1
CDR3: SASAGYT

V: TRBV7-7
CDR3: ASSPGRGSRTDTQY

V: TRBV5-1
CDR3: ASSLEAGPTNEKLF

V: TRBV5-6
CDR3: ASSTGQYSGGYT

V: TRBV18
CDR3: ASSPYLGNQPQH

V: TRBV6-1
CDR3: ASRTGQGAYEQY

V: TRBV29-1
CDR3: SVMTEDNTEAF

V: TRBV5-1
CDR3: ASSLDPGAGMTEAF